The entry below gives a single TCR beta chain sequence along with its context. As yet, its antigen is unknown. The CDR3 has 14 residues. The ends were cut back, 7 bases at V and 2 bases at J, with 13 bases in the middle. Per germline, CDR1 SNHLY and CDR2 FYNNEI. Across a handful of patients, CD4+ cells underwent sorting into CD25+CD127- cells. Samples from alopecia areata patients were lesional scalp punch biopsies and peripheral blood. CD4+ and CD8+ T cells were sorted from PBMCs. The sample belongs to a study of CD8+ T cells in alopecia areata. Study-wide points: Sequencing of scalp samples also captures resident alphabeta T cells of normal skin. Lesional scalp, notably in alopecia totalis/universalis, had clonality above that of normal scalp.

Following extraction, RNA underwent reverse transcription to cDNA, which served as the sequencing template. Measured with immunoSEQ multiplex PCR; TCRdb has only the in-frame clones, and not every one. This table holds some 20,000 clones, approximately 59% found once. This sequence originates from a human donor with alopecia areata. This chain joins TRBV2 and TRBJ2-3, with D perhaps TRBD2 (6 bases). The sample taken for sequencing was CD4+ Tregs sorted from blood. CDR3 bases: TGTGCCAGCATTGGAGCGGGCTACACAGATACGCAGTATTTT. It encodes CASIGAGYTDTQYF.